The T cell receptor (beta chain) described here comes from a study of shared clonotypes between healthy human individuals. Findings and limits, study-wide: Four donors held about 5% of naive CD4 clonotypes in common.

CDR3 size: 15 residues. Germline V lookup: CDR1 SGHTA, CDR2 FQGTGA. V lost 5 bases, J lost 0 bases, and 11 bases lay in between. Comments on this clone: Its antigen is not known.

The repertoire was sequenced with immunoSEQ multiplex PCR; TCRdb's copy has only in-frame clones and lacks some. The profile shows about 2.4 million clones, roughly 92% of them singletons. This clonotype was sampled from a young man in good health. The J gene is TRBJ1-3, the V gene TRBV7-3; D perhaps matches TRBD1 (5 bases). The source material was naive CD4+ T cells sorted from blood. Subset in this sample: CD45RA+ positively selected. The CDR3 sequence is CASSADSYSGNTIYF. CDR3 coding DNA: TGTGCCAGCAGCGCCGACAGCTACTCTGGAAACACCATATATTTT.